Sequencing of this T cell receptor (beta chain) was carried out in a study of human T cells and chemical hapten exposure. Study-level information: Patients, largely female, had alopecia areata, totalis or universalis.

This clonotype was counted ten times or more. TCRdb re-called the RACE reads through MiXCR, storing one row per CDR3 protein. The table records 27,000 or so distinct CDR3 sequences, approximately 9% of them present only once. Documented time point: patch test 2, 6 weeks after DPC sensitization. Noted treatment: therapeutic diphenylcyclopropenone sensitization with weekly scalp DPC. This specimen was whole blood, taken in connection with sensitization to the hapten diphenylcyclopropenone (DPC). The sequence was collected from a man aged 25-40 years with alopecia areata. Some clones in this sample may be carry-over from other donors' samples.

The CDR3 coding sequence is TGCAGTGCCCCGGAGCAGCGTTACGGGGCTAGCTCCTACGAGCAGTACTTC. This encodes CSAPEQRYGASSYEQYF. This chain connects TRBV20-1 to TRBJ2-7; D is perhaps TRBD1 or TRBD2 (5 bases each). Germline CDR1 and CDR2: DFQATT and SNEGSKA (reference sequence). V was pared by 6 bases and J by 0 bases, with 24 bases between. This CDR3 comprises 17 residues.